What follows are 4 T cell receptor beta chains derived from one specimen sequenced in a study of identical twins. TCRdb reanalysed the 5' RACE reads using MiXCR and keeps one entry per CDR3 protein. The table has under 300,000 distinct CDR3 sequences, about 9% seen once. The same sample was also used in a study of yellow fever vaccine responses in identical twins.

Source material: CD8+ T cells sorted from blood. The receptors were gathered from a woman in her late teens or twenties in good health.

This clonotype appeared a few times. The gene calls are TRBV7-2 and TRBJ1-2; D gene unclear. The CDR3 runs 16 residues. Germline V gives CDR1 SGHTA, CDR2 FQGNSA. Trimming removed 6 bases from V and 3 bases from J, with 20 bases in between. CDR3 loop: CASSFSPAPGDYGYTF. The CDR3, as DNA: TGTGCCAGCAGTTTTTCTCCCGCCCCCGGGGACTATGGCTACACCTTC.

The chain combines TRBV20-1 with TRBJ2-5, with D uncertain. Germline CDR1 and CDR2: DFQATT and SNEGSKA (reference sequence). V gave up 2 bases and J gave up 2 bases, with 12 bases separating them. The CDR3 has 14 residues. DNA for the CDR3: TGCAGTGCTAGATCGGTGGAGAAGCAAGAGACCCAGTACTTC. This sequence encodes CSARSVEKQETQYF.

The rearrangement uses TRBV20-1 and TRBJ2-3; 14 nucleotides line up with TRBD2. V shed 5 bases and J 2 bases; nucleotides not matched to a gene: 3. This CDR3 is 15 amino acids long. From germline, CDR1 is DFQATT and CDR2 SNEGSKA (reference sequence). CDR3 DNA sequence: TGCAGTGCTTGGACTAGCGGGGGGAACACAGATACGCAGTATTTT. Protein sequence: CSAWTSGGNTDTQYF.

The chain recombines TRBV9 with TRBJ2-1; TRBD2 matches 7 bases. This CDR3 comprises 18 residues. Germline V gene sequence: CDR1 SGDLS, CDR2 YYNGEE. V trimming: 0 bases; J trimming: 4 bases; junction bases outside the gene matches: 13. The CDR3 loop reads CASSVVSASGGTYNEQFF. For the CDR3, the DNA is TGTGCCAGCAGCGTAGTATCGGCTAGCGGAGGGACTTACAATGAGCAGTTCTTC.